Each of the 8 T cell receptor beta chains below was sequenced from the same sample in a study of shared clonotypes between healthy human individuals. Only in-frame clones appear in the TCRdb table, and some are missing; sequencing was by immunoSEQ multiplex PCR. In the table there are over a million clones, around 97% of which are singletons. Sequenced input: naive CD4+ T cells sorted from blood. Subset meaning: CD45RA+ positively selected. These receptors originate from a man between 25 and 39 years old in good health.

The DNA for the CDR3 is TGTGCCAGCAGCGTTACAGGGAAACTGTTTTTT. The encoded protein is CASSVTGKLFF. The chain joins TRBV25-1 to TRBJ1-4, with D perhaps matching TRBD1 (6 bases). Germline-derived CDR1 and CDR2 are MGHDK and SYGVNS. V dropped 6 bases and J dropped 11 bases, with 10 bases sitting between them. The CDR3 runs 11 residues.

The J gene is TRBJ2-1, the V gene TRBV5-1, with 8 bases fitting TRBD1. Germline V lookup: CDR1 SGHRS, CDR2 YFSETQ. There are 14 residues in the CDR3. The V and J ends lost 5 bases and 4 bases, in that order; junction bases with no gene match: 5. The CDR3 region is CASRPGQEYNEQFF. The CDR3 bases are TGCGCCAGCAGACCGGGACAGGAGTACAATGAGCAGTTCTTC.

About this clone itself: Other DNA sequences from this sample encode an identical CDR3 as well. CDR3 nucleotides: TGCGCCAGCTCGGTAGCGGGCACCGGGGAGCTGTTTTTT. Its translation is CASSVAGTGELFF. V is TRBV5-1 and J is TRBJ2-2; 7 bases are shared with TRBD2. Per germline, CDR1 SGHRS and CDR2 YFSETQ. The CDR3 length is 13 residues. V was clipped by 7 bases and J by 4 bases; unmatched bases: 4.

As for this clone: Other DNA sequences within the sample encode an identical CDR3. The DNA for the CDR3 is TGTGCCAGCTCCCCCGGACAGCTTGCAACTAATGAAAAACTGTTTTTT. It is translated as CASSPGQLATNEKLFF. The chain combines TRBV18 with TRBJ1-4; possibly TRBD1 for D (6 bases). The CDR3 totals 16 residues. Germline-derived CDR1 and CDR2 are KGHSH and LQKENI. Trimming left V 6 bases short and J 0 bases short, with 14 bases between.

This chain connects TRBV4-2 to TRBJ2-1; D is unresolved. Looked up from germline, CDR1 is LGHNA and CDR2 is YNFKEQ. With 1 base removed from V and 7 bases from J, the gap between germline ends came to 20 bases. CDR3 length equals 17 residues. The CDR3 DNA reads as TGTGCCAGCAGCCAAGGCTTAATGGAACAGTTCCTTAATGAGCAGTTCTTC. This sequence encodes CASSQGLMEQFLNEQFF.

The chain combines TRBV4-1 with TRBJ2-5, with 7 bases that match TRBD2. The CDR3 sequence is 15 residues long. Germline-derived CDR1 and CDR2 are MGHRA and YSYEKL. V shed 2 bases, J shed 9 bases, and the junction held 12 bases outside the gene matches. CDR3: CASSQPGTNPMSQYF. In DNA form, the CDR3 reads TGCGCCAGCAGCCAACCTGGGACTAACCCTATGTCCCAGTACTTC.

The chain combines TRBV6-6 with TRBJ2-1; the match to TRBD2 covers 13 bases. Germline lookup yields CDR1 MNHNY and CDR2 SVGAGI (reference sequence). The CDR3 is 15 residues long. The ends lost 4 bases at V and 8 bases at J; junction bases unmatched: 5. The CDR3 sequence is CASSSIGLAGDEQFF. The CDR3 DNA reads TGTGCCAGCAGTTCGATTGGACTAGCGGGAGATGAGCAGTTCTTC.

The V call is TRBV5-1, the J call TRBJ1-3; D unresolved. V gave up 1 base and J gave up 4 bases, with 12 bases separating them. The germline V gene has CDR1 SGHRS and CDR2 YFSETQ. The CDR3 has 15 amino acids. The CDR3 nucleotides are TGCGCCAGCAGCTTGAAAGGGAGTTTAGGAAACACCATATATTTT. Translation gives CASSLKGSLGNTIYF.